The 21 T cell receptor beta chains below come from one sample, sequenced in a study of blood T cell repertoires in COVID-19. Profiling relied on immunoSEQ multiplex PCR, and the TCRdb table lists in-frame clones only, not all of them. The sample shows roughly 190,000 clones, roughly 94% of them seen only once. Material for sequencing was peripheral blood. These receptors came from a man aged 25-45 years with COVID-19, enrolled during active disease.

The CDR3 reads CASSLGTGGSTDTQYF. The CDR3 coding sequence is TGCGCCAGCAGCCTTGGGACAGGGGGGAGCACAGATACGCAGTATTTT. The V gene is TRBV4-1, the J gene TRBJ2-3; TRBD1 matches at 11 bases. The junction had 3 bases not matched to a gene; V was cut back by 4 bases and J by 0 bases. The CDR3 is 16 residues long. Germline assignment: CDR1 MGHRA and CDR2 YSYEKL.

V is TRBV10-3 and J is TRBJ1-2; D is unclear. Trimming took 2 bases from V and 4 from J, leaving 8 bases between them. This CDR3 comprises 13 residues. CDR1 ENHRY and CDR2 SYGVKD come from the germline V gene. CDR3 sequence: CAISEGESYGYTF. The CDR3 coding sequence is TGTGCCATCAGTGAGGGGGAGAGCTATGGCTACACCTTC.

The DNA of the CDR3 is TGTGCCAGTAGTACGGACAGGGGGAAGCAGTACTTC. It yields the protein CASSTDRGKQYF. The rearrangement joins TRBV19 to TRBJ2-7; 10 nucleotides line up with TRBD1. In germline, CDR1 is LNHDA, CDR2 SQIVND (reference sequence). The CDR3 loop spans 12 amino acids. After removal of 4 bases from V and 8 bases from J, the junction contained 2 bases not matched to a gene.

The rearrangement joins TRBV21-1 to TRBJ1-1; the table calls TRBD1, which could not be checked here. TRBV21-1 is given as a pseudogene. The CDR3 runs to 15 residues. CDR3 sequence: CASSSRDRGLTEAFF. Here the CDR3 DNA reads TGTGCCAGCAGCTCCCGGGACAGGGGGCTAACTGAAGCTTTCTTT.

The rearrangement links TRBV10-3 to TRBJ1-2, with D unresolved. Germline V gives CDR1 ENHRY, CDR2 SYGVKD. Trimming shortened V by 0 bases and J by 7 bases, and 12 bases separated the two germline ends. The CDR3 extends over 14 amino acids. Written as DNA, the CDR3 is TGTGCCATCAGTGAGTCGACTCGGAGCCCTGGCTACACCTTC. Protein product: CAISESTRSPGYTF.

The genes are TRBV7-9 and TRBJ2-3; D ambiguous. CDR1 is SEHNR, CDR2 FQNEAQ, per germline (reference sequence). This CDR3 region has 15 residues. With 0 bases removed from V and 5 bases from J, the gap between germline ends came to 12 bases. The DNA of the CDR3 is TGTGCCAGCAGCTTAGCCTTGGGCCCAGAAGATACGCAGTATTTT. Its protein is CASSLALGPEDTQYF.

This chain uses TRBV6-1 with TRBJ1-1; D uncertain. Germline loops: CDR1 MNHNS, CDR2 SASEGT. The CDR3 totals 15 residues. The germline V and J ends were trimmed by 2 bases and 5 bases, with 15 bases remaining between them. The DNA of the CDR3 is TGTGCCAGCAGTGAAAGTAGAGGGAAGGTAACTGAAGCTTTCTTT. The encoded protein is CASSESRGKVTEAFF.

The chain carries TRBV10-2 and TRBJ2-7; maybe TRBD2 (6 bases). CDR1 and CDR2 (germline): WSHSY, SAAADI. The V and J ends lost 4 bases and 4 bases respectively, with 14 bases between them. This CDR3 region has 14 residues. CDR3 in amino acids: CASSVPGDRYEQYF. DNA for the CDR3: TGCGCCAGCAGTGTCCCGGGGGACCGATACGAGCAGTACTTC.

The CDR3: CASSQGGTGNYGYTF. DNA of the CDR3: TGTGCCAGCAGCCAAGGCGGGACAGGAAACTATGGCTACACCTTC. The V gene is TRBV4-2, the J gene TRBJ1-2, with 8 bases fitting TRBD1. The V and J ends lost 1 base and 2 bases, in that order; junction bases with no gene match: 3. Looked up from germline, CDR1 is LGHNA and CDR2 is YNFKEQ. CDR3 length: 15 residues.

The V call is TRBV7-6, the J call TRBJ2-1; 7 nucleotides align to TRBD2. The CDR3 contains 14 residues. The V gene end was trimmed by 0 bases and the J gene end by 5 bases; junction bases not matched to a gene: 1. CDR1 SGHVS and CDR2 FNYEAQ come from the germline V gene. The CDR3: CASSLAAGDNEQFF. CDR3 DNA sequence: TGTGCCAGCAGCTTAGCGGCGGGGGACAATGAGCAGTTCTTC.

This clone has just one count. The V and J genes are TRBV5-6 and TRBJ2-7; D remains unclear. The CDR3 covers 13 residues. Trimming left V 0 bases short and J 7 bases short, with 11 bases between. Germline V lookup: CDR1 SGHDT, CDR2 YYEEEE. CDR3 amino acids: CASSLVPGREQYF. The DNA of the CDR3 is TGTGCCAGCAGCTTGGTTCCAGGCCGGGAGCAGTACTTC.

This rearrangement joins TRBV30 to TRBJ1-4; no definite D call. Deletions cut 5 bases from V and 3 bases from J, with 10 bases between. Germline-derived CDR1 and CDR2 are GTSNPN and SVGIG (reference sequence). The CDR3 sequence is 13 residues long. The CDR3 is CAWGDGANEKLFF. The CDR3 DNA sequence: TGTGCCTGGGGAGACGGAGCTAATGAAAAACTGTTTTTT.

This chain connects TRBV9 to TRBJ2-3; 8 positions match TRBD2. V lost 4 bases, J lost 2 bases, and 6 bases stayed unmatched. The CDR3 has 15 amino acids. CDR1 and CDR2 from the germline V gene are SGDLS and YYNGEE. The CDR3 sequence: CASSPGGSTTDTQYF. The CDR3 nucleotides are TGTGCCAGCAGCCCGGGGGGGTCTACCACAGATACGCAGTATTTT. The full variable domain, rest sourced from reference TRBV9 and TRBJ2-3, is DSGVTQTPKHLITATGQRVTLRCSPRSGDLSVYWYQQSLDQGLQFLIQYYNGEERAKGNILERFSAQQFPDLHSELNLSSLELGDSALYFCASSPGGSTTDTQYFGPGTRLTVL.

The chain uses TRBV15 and TRBJ1-3, with D unresolved. CDR3 size: 18 residues. CDR1 LNHNV and CDR2 YYDKDF come from the germline V gene (reference sequence). Trimming took off 1 base at V and 0 bases at J, with 16 bases between the two ends. The CDR3 spells CATSRVAEYTSSGNTIYF. The CDR3, as DNA: TGTGCCACCAGCAGAGTGGCGGAATACACGAGCTCTGGAAACACCATATATTTT.

The J gene is TRBJ2-1, the V gene TRBV7-3, with TRBD1 as a possible D gene (5 bases). CDR1 SGHTA and CDR2 FQGTGA come from the germline V gene. This CDR3 comprises 16 residues. Trimming removed 6 bases at V and 7 bases at J, with 22 bases between. The CDR3 DNA reads TGTGCCAGCAGTTTCTCCCCCAGGGTAGTCGGAAATGAGCAGTTCTTC. Protein sequence: CASSFSPRVVGNEQFF.

The V gene is TRBV3-1 (or the pseudogene TRBV3-2), the J gene TRBJ1-6; 7 nucleotides line up with TRBD1. Germline-derived CDR1 and CDR2 are LGHDT and YNNKEL (reference sequence). The CDR3 is 16 amino acids. V shed 1 base and J 7 bases; nucleotides not matched to a gene: 7. The DNA for the CDR3 is TGTGCCAGCAGCCAAGGCCCAGGGGGTCCCAATTCACCCCTCCACTTT. Its translation: CASSQGPGGPNSPLHF.

This chain uses TRBV20-1 with TRBJ1-6; D is uncertain. The CDR3 contains 13 residues. The germline V and J ends were trimmed by 3 bases and 9 bases, with 12 bases remaining between them. Germline V gene data show CDR1 as DFQATT and CDR2 as SNEGSKA (reference sequence). CDR3 DNA: TGCAGTGCTAGTCTGGGCTTGGCTTCACCCCTCCACTTT. This sequence encodes CSASLGLASPLHF.

The CDR3 nucleotides are TGTGCCAGCAGCTTCGGTCAGGGAATCTCTGGAAACACCATATATTTT. It encodes CASSFGQGISGNTIYF. The V call is TRBV7-9, the J call TRBJ1-3, with D possibly matching TRBD1 (5 bases). The CDR3 contains 16 residues. From germline, CDR1 is SEHNR and CDR2 FQNEAQ (reference sequence). V lost 3 bases to trimming and J lost 0 bases, with 12 bases between them.

The chain uses TRBV18 and TRBJ1-2; 10 bases are shared with TRBD1. This CDR3 spans 16 amino acids. CDR1 is KGHSH and CDR2 is LQKENI in the germline V gene. Trimming cost V 5 bases and J 8 bases; bases outside gene matches: 14. Here the CDR3 reads CASSGDRGVNQRGYTF. The DNA for the CDR3 is TGTGCCAGCTCAGGGGACAGGGGCGTCAACCAGCGAGGCTACACCTTC.

This sequence joins TRBV20-1 and TRBJ1-1, with unresolved D. Germline loops: CDR1 DFQATT, CDR2 SNEGSKA (reference sequence). Trimming left V 3 bases short and J 0 bases short, with 8 bases between. This CDR3 contains 13 residues. The CDR3 protein is CSASPTLNTEAFF. CDR3 in DNA: TGCAGTGCTAGTCCTACCCTGAACACTGAAGCTTTCTTT.

The rearrangement joins TRBV9 to TRBJ1-2; 12 positions agree with TRBD1. Germline assignment: CDR1 SGDLS and CDR2 YYNGEE. V shed 1 base, J shed 8 bases, and the junction held 6 bases outside the gene matches. The CDR3 runs to 15 residues. The CDR3 loop is CASSVFGTGGEGYTF. As DNA, the CDR3 is TGTGCCAGCAGCGTATTTGGGACAGGGGGCGAGGGCTACACCTTC.